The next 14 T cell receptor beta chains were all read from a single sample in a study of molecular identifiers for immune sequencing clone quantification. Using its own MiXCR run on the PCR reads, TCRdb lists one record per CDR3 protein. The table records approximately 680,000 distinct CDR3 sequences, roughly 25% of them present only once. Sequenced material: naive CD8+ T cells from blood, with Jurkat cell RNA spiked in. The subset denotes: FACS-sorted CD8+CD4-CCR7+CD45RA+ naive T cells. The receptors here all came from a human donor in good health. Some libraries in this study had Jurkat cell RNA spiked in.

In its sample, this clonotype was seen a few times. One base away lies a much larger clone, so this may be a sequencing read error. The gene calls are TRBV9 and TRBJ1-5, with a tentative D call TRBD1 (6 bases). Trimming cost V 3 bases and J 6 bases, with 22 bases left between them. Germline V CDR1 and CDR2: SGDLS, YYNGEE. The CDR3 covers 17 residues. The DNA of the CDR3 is TGTGCCAGCAGCGGTGGACAGACTGTAACACGAAGTCAGCCCCAGCATTTT. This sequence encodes CASSGGQTVTRSQPQHF.

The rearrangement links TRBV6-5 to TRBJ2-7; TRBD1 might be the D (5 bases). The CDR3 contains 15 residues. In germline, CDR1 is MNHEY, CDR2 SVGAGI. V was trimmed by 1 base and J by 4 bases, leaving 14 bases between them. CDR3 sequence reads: CASSYYAGCLYEQYF. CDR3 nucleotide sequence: TGTGCCAGCAGTTACTATGCAGGGTGCTTGTACGAGCAGTACTTC.

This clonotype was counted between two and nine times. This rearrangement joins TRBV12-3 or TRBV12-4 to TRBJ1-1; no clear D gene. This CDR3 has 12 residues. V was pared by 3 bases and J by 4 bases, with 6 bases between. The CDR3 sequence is CASSFVSTEAFF. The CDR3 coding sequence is TGTGCCAGCAGTTTCGTGTCCACTGAAGCTTTCTTT.

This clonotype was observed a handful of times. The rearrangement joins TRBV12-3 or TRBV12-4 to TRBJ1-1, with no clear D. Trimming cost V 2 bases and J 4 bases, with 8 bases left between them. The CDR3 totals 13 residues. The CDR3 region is CASSLTASTEAFF. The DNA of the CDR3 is TGTGCCAGCAGTTTAACAGCTAGCACTGAAGCTTTCTTT.

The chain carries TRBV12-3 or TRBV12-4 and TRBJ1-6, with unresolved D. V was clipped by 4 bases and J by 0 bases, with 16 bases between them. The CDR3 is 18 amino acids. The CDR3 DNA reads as TGTGCCAGCAGTTCAGCTTTCCGAGTCTCCTCCTATAATTCACCCCTCCACTTT. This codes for CASSSAFRVSSYNSPLHF.

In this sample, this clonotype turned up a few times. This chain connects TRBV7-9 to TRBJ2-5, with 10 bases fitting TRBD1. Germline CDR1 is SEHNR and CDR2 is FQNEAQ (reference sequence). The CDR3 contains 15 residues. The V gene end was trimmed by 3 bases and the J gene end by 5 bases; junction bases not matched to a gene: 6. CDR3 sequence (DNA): TGTGCCAGCAGCTTGACAGGGGGCCGTCGGGAGACCCAGTACTTC. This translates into CASSLTGGRRETQYF.

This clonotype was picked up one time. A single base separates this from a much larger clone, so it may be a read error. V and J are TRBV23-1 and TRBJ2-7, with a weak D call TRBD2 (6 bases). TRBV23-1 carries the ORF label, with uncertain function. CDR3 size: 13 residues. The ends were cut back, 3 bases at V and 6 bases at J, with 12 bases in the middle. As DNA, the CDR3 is TGCGCCAGCAGTCACCCCGAGGGAGGCGAGCAGTACTTC. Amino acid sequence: CASSHPEGGEQYF.

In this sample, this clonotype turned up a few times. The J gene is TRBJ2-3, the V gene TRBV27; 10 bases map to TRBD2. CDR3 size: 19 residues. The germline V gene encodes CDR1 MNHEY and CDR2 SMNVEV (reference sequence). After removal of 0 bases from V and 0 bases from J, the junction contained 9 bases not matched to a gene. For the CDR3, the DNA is TGTGCCAGCAGTTTATCGCCTAGCGGGGGTGCTTCTAGCACAGATACGCAGTATTTT. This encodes CASSLSPSGGASSTDTQYF.

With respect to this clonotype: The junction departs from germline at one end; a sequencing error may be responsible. The CDR3 here is CSSPPTGNSYAQYF. The CDR3, as DNA: TGCAGTTCCCCCCCAACAGGAAACTCCTACGCGCAGTACTTC. This chain connects TRBV20-1 to TRBJ2-7, with a possible D match to TRBD1 (5 bases). The V gene's germline CDR1 is DFQATT and CDR2 SNEGSKA (reference sequence). The CDR3 is made up of 14 amino acids.

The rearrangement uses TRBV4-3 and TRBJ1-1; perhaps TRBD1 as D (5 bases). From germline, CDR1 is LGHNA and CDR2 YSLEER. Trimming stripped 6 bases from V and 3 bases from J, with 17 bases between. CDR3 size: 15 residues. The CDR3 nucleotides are TGCGCCAGCAGGGGGGAGCAGGGAACCTACACTGAAGCTTTCTTT. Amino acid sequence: CASRGEQGTYTEAFF.

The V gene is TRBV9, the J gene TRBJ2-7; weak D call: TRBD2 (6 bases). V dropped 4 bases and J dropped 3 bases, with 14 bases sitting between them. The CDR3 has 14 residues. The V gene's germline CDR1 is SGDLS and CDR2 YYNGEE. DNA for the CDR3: TGTGCCAGCAGCCCCCGACTAGGTTTCTACGAGCAGTACTTC. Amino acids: CASSPRLGFYEQYF.

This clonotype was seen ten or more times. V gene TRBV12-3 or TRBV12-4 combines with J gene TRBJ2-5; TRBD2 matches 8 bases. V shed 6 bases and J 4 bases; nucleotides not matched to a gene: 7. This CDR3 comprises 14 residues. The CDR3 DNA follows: TGTGCCAGCAGCCTCATAGCGGGACGAGAGACCCAGTACTTC. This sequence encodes CASSLIAGRETQYF.

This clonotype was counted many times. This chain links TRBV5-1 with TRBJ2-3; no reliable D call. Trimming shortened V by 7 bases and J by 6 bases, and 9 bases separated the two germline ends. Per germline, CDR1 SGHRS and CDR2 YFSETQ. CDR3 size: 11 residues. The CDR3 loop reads CASLIEDTQYF. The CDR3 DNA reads TGCGCCAGCCTAATTGAGGATACGCAGTATTTT.

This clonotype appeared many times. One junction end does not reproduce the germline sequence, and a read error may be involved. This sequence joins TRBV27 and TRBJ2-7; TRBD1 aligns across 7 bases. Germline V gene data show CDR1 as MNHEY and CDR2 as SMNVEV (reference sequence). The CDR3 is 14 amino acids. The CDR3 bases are TGTGCCAGCAGCTTATCGCAGGGGGCCTACGAGCAGTACTTC. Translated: CASSLSQGAYEQYF.